This entry describes one T cell receptor beta chain. This clone was counted between two and nine times. There is no known antigen for this receptor. No per-base quality is available; no much larger clone lies one base away. The sample is drawn from a study of vaccination effects on CD4 cells after COVID-19 (dated by TCRdb to between 2021 and 2023). Background on the whole study: Each participant got two doses of an mRNA SARS-CoV-2 vaccine, either BNT162b2 or mRNA-1273. Pre-vaccine samples from a couple of convalescent patients were drawn 16 days and one week before the first dose, 142 and 148 days after COVID-19 diagnosis. In both COVID-19 convalescent patients and infection-naive vaccine recipients, the study compared SARS-CoV-2 spike-specific CD4+ TCR repertoires from before mRNA vaccination with those from after it. The full study included roughly 11 COVID-19 convalescent patients and a few SARS-CoV-2-naive healthy vaccine recipients. In the study, cultures from other donors were sequenced using the Oncomine TCR Beta short-read assay on an Illumina iSeq 100.

Taken from the germline V gene, the CDR1 and CDR2 loops are SNHLY and FYNNEI. Compared with germline, V lacks 4 bases and J lacks 4 bases; bases without a gene match: 8. The CDR3 measures 15 amino acids from cysteine to phenylalanine. The entry retains the CDR3 DNA only, 45 bases that are in frame from base 1. Overall study results and their limits: The study was limited by a small number of convalescent patients, and early post-infection timepoints were lacking. Among convalescent patients, the spike-reactive repertoire after vaccination was made up mainly of new vaccine-induced clones that were largely distinct from the clones induced by infection. Both infection-induced and vaccine-induced clones contracted markedly at late post-vaccination timepoints, which is consistent with waning T cell responses.

The library came from the immunoSEQ multiplex PCR assay. DNA from the CD4+ T cells that had been cultured and isolated underwent TCR beta CDR3 sequencing. Per the original workflow: Non-productive TCR sequences were removed, reads were trimmed to the CDR3 region, and CDR3s of at least 7 amino acids were retained. The MANAFEST web app was used to identify antigen-specific clonotypes by comparing expansion in peptide wells with expansion in reference cultures. To count as positive, a clone had to show expansion at FDR<0.05 compared with the reference and with all other wells, an odds ratio above 5, and a frequency above 0.1% in two replicate wells. Clonotypes significantly expanded in SARS-CoV-2 spike wells and in at least one common cold coronavirus spike condition were defined as cross-reactive. Using the stringdist R package, CDR3 similarity was measured by Levenshtein distance, and unrooted trees were constructed with ape in R 3.6.1. TCRdb retrieved this table from immuneACCESS and kept in-frame rearrangements only. Not all clones are present; in checked studies, unresolved V genes account for under half, and no reason is known for the remainder. That table supplies the V and J calls and clone size; D and trimming were determined from the DNA. This sample holds 35,000 to 45,000 clones; around 69% were observed only once. About a sixth of the sample is taken by the ten largest.

In the ViraFEST assay, PBMC were stimulated with viral peptide pools, and antigen-specific CD4+ T cell clonotypes were then identified by expansion using TCR sequencing. After more than 9 days of culture, CD4+ T cells were isolated with the EasySep CD4+ T cell isolation kit. PCR-confirmed SARS-CoV-2 infection had occurred in convalescent patients between March and December 2020, before the Alpha, Beta and Delta variants emerged in the United States. Roughly 2.1 million PBMC per well were cultured in IMDM with about 4.8% human AB serum, 8.5 to 10 IU/ml IL-2 and gentamicin, plus 10 ug/ml peptides. Half of the culture medium was replaced with fresh IL-2-containing medium on days 3 and 7. Unless otherwise noted, each peptide stimulation condition was cultured in triplicate wells. Using Ficoll-Paque Plus gradient centrifugation, PBMC were separated from whole blood and then either used fresh or cryopreserved at -140C. Overlapping peptide pools spanned the spike proteins of SARS-CoV-2 and the common cold coronaviruses HCoV-NL63, HCoV-OC43 and HCoV-229E. Genomic DNA was extracted from cultured CD4+ T cells with the QIAamp micro DNA kit.

The receptor's source is a human donor who had a prior SARS-CoV-2 infection. The V and J genes are TRBV2 and TRBJ1-1, and 8 junctional nucleotides match TRBD1. Sequenced here: CD4+ T cells from PBMCs cultured with HCoV-NL63 spike peptides, sampled before COVID-19 vaccination. The cell subset or site label, read with the paper, signifies: HCoV-NL63 spike overlapping peptide pool stimulation. The bases read TGTGCCAGCAGTGTCGCCCAGGGGGCTGGCACTGAAGCTTTCTTT. Translated, this gives CASSVAQGAGTEAFF.